This T cell receptor beta chain was obtained from a study of T cell changes during pregnancy in multiple sclerosis. Method: immunoSEQ multiplex PCR; TCRdb's copy keeps in-frame clones and lacks some. The sample contains around 50,000 clones, about 86% of which appear only once. V lost 8 bases, J lost 0 bases, and 14 bases lay in between. In germline, CDR1 is LNHNV, CDR2 YYDKDF (reference sequence). CDR3 length equals 15 residues. This TCR came from a human donor whose cells served as feeder cells for cultures in a pregnancy study. The specimen sequenced was peripheral blood from another person, used as feeder cells. The chain couples TRBV15 to TRBJ1-3; D remains ambiguous. CDR3 in amino acids: CATAGGGSSGNTIYF. The CDR3 DNA sequence: TGTGCCACCGCCGGTGGCGGATCCTCTGGAAACACCATATATTTT.